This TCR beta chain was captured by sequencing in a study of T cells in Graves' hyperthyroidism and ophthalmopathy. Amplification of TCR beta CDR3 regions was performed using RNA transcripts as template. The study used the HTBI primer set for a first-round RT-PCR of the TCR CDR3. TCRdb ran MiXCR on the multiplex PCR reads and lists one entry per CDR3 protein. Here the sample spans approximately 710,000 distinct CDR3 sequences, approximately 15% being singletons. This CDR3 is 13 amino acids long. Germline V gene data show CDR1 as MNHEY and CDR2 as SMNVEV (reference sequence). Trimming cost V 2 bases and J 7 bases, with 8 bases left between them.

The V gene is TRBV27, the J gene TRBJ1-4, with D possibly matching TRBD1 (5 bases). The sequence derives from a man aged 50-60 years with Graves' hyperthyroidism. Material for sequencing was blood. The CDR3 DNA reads TGTGCCAGCAGTTTACTGGGGGGTGAAAAACTGTTTTTT. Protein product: CASSLLGGEKLFF.